Below are 11 T cell receptor beta chains sequenced from a single sample in a study of shared clonotypes between healthy human individuals. Profiled with immunoSEQ multiplex PCR; TCRdb holds only in-frame clones, not every one. In the table there are approximately 470,000 clones, approximately 78% of which are singletons. What was sequenced was PBMCs. All receptors derive from a middle-aged woman in good health. Some clones in this sample may be carry-over from other donors' samples.

The J gene is TRBJ2-1, the V gene TRBV28; TRBD2 might be the D (7 bases). There are 16 residues in the CDR3. Germline CDR1 reads MDHEN; CDR2 reads SYDVKM. V lost 2 bases, J lost 5 bases, and 16 bases lay in between. The DNA of the CDR3 is TGTGCCAGCAGTTTAAGGGAGGGGGGATTAAACAATGAGCAGTTCTTC. Translated: CASSLREGGLNNEQFF.

This sequence joins TRBV7-2 and TRBJ2-3; D is perhaps TRBD1 (6 bases). The V and J ends lost 1 base and 6 bases respectively, with 14 bases between them. Germline V gene data show CDR1 as SGHTA and CDR2 as FQGNSA. This CDR3 is 15 amino acids long. The CDR3 DNA reads TGTGCCAGCAGCTTAGAAGTCAGGGGATGGGATACGCAGTATTTT. This translates into CASSLEVRGWDTQYF.

This chain uses TRBV5-1 with TRBJ2-1; 9 nucleotides line up with TRBD2. The trim removed 4 bases at V and 2 bases at J, leaving 1 base unmatched. Per the germline V gene, CDR1 is SGHRS and CDR2 is YFSETQ. The CDR3 length is 14 residues. As DNA, the CDR3 is TGCGCCAGCAGCGGGACTAGCACCTACAATGAGCAGTTCTTC. This gives the protein CASSGTSTYNEQFF.

This clone has a single count. The chain is built from TRBV5-4 and TRBJ2-5, with TRBD1 matching 8 bases. CDR1 and CDR2 from the germline V gene are SGHNT and YYREEE (reference sequence). V gave up 1 base and J gave up 4 bases; unmatched junction bases: 6. This CDR3 is built from 15 residues. The CDR3 nucleotides read TGTGCCAGCAGCTTGAACAGGGGGTATTCAGAGACCCAGTACTTC. As protein: CASSLNRGYSETQYF.

Concerning this clone itself: This clone may be a read error of a much larger clone one base away. The CDR3 ends on some other residue instead of the conserved phenylalanine or tryptophan, so this is likely a read error. The chain recombines TRBV30 with TRBJ1-6, with D unresolved. The germline V gene encodes CDR1 GTSNPN and CDR2 SVGIG (reference sequence). V was clipped by 4 bases and J by 8 bases, with 12 bases between them. The CDR3 extends over 13 amino acids. The CDR3, as DNA: TGTGCCTGGAATTTGGCAGTACATTCACCCCTCCACTTG. Protein: CAWNLAVHSPLHL.

This clone was recorded a few times. CDR3 region: CASSPDVQPNYGYTF. In DNA form, the CDR3 reads TGTGCCAGCAGCCCGGACGTCCAACCTAACTATGGCTACACCTTC. This rearrangement joins TRBV9 to TRBJ1-2; D not certain. Germline-derived CDR1 and CDR2 are SGDLS and YYNGEE. The CDR3 has 15 residues. V was cut by 4 bases and J by 0 bases, with 13 bases left in between.

This clone turned up a few times. The rearrangement links TRBV6-1 to TRBJ2-7, with 7 nucleotides matching TRBD2. CDR3 length: 12 residues. From germline, CDR1 is MNHNS and CDR2 SASEGT. V trimming: 2 bases; J trimming: 9 bases; junction bases outside the gene matches: 4. The CDR3 DNA is TGTGCCAGCAGTGAAACGTTAGCGGGGCAGTACTTC. It specifies CASSETLAGQYF.

V usage is TRBV5-4 and J usage is TRBJ2-6, with D possibly being TRBD2 (6 bases). Germline V gene data show CDR1 as SGHNT and CDR2 as YYREEE (reference sequence). The V end was cut by 5 bases, the J end by 0 bases, with 12 bases between. The CDR3 sequence is 16 residues long. This CDR3 reads CASRGSGLSGANVLTF. For the CDR3, the DNA is TGTGCCAGCAGGGGCAGCGGGCTCTCTGGGGCCAACGTCCTGACTTTC.

The CDR3 DNA reads TGTGCTAGTGGTTTGGGACAGTCCCTCTGGTCCTACAATGAGCAGTTCTTC. Encoded protein: CASGLGQSLWSYNEQFF. This chain connects TRBV12-5 to TRBJ2-1, with D possibly matching TRBD1 (5 bases). The germline gives CDR1 LGHNT, CDR2 FRNRAP. CDR3 length: 17 amino acids. Trimming stripped 1 base from V and 1 base from J, with 14 bases between.

CDR3 sequence: CASSLDWGDSGNTIYF. The CDR3 DNA sequence: TGCGCCAGCAGCTTGGACTGGGGGGACTCTGGAAACACCATATATTTT. The J gene is TRBJ1-3, the V gene TRBV5-1, with a possible D match to TRBD1 (5 bases). CDR3 length: 16 amino acids. The ends were cut back, 0 bases at V and 0 bases at J, with 10 bases in the middle. Looked up from germline, CDR1 is SGHRS and CDR2 is YFSETQ.

This clone was recorded once. V and J are TRBV28 and TRBJ2-7; TRBD1 aligns across 8 bases. This CDR3 has 15 residues. Germline CDR1 MDHEN, CDR2 SYDVKM. The junction had 8 bases not matched to a gene; V was cut back by 5 bases and J by 2 bases. The DNA of the CDR3 is TGTGCCAGCAGTACCACCGGGACAGGAACCTACGAGCAGTACTTC. Translated: CASSTTGTGTYEQYF. Combining the CDR3 with reference TRBV28 and TRBJ2-7 gives the whole variable domain DVKVTQSSRYLVKRTGEKVFLECVQDMDHENMFWYRQDPGLGLRLIYFSYDVKMKEKGDIPEGYSVSREKKERFSLILESASTNQTSMYLCASSTTGTGTYEQYFGPGTRLTVT.